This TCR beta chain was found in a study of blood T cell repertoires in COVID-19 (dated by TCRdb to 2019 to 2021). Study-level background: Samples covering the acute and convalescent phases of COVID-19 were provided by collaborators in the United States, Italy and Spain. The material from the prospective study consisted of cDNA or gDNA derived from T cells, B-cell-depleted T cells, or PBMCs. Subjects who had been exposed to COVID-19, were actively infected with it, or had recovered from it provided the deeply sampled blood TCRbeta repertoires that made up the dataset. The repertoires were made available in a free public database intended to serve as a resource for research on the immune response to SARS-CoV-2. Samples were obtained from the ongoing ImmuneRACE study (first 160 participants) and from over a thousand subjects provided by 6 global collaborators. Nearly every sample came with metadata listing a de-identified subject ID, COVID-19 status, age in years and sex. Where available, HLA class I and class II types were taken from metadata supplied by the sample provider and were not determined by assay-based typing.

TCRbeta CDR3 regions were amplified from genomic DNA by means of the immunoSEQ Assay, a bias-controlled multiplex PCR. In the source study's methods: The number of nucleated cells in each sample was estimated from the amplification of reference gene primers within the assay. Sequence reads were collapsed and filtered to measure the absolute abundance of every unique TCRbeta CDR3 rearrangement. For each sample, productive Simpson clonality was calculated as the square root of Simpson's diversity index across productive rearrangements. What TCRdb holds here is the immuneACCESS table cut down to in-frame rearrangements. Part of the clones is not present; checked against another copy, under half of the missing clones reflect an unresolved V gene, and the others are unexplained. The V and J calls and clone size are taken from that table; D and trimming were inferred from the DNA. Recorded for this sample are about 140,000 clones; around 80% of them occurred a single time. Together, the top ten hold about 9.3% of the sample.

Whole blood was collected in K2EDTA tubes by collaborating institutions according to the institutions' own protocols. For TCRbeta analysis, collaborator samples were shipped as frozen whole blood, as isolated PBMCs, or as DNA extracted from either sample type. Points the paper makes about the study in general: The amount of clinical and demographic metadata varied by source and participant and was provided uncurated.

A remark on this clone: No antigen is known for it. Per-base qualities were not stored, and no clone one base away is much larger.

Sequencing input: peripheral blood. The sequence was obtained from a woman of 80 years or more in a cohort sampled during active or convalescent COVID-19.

The nucleotide sequence reads TGTGCCAGCAGTCCCCCCCACAGGGGAGGAGGCTACACCTTC. This is translated as CASSPPHRGGGYTF. Recombination linked TRBV28 to TRBJ1-2; 7 bases in between match TRBD1. V has 5 bases trimmed and J has 8 bases trimmed; junction bases matching no gene number 11. The CDR3 sequence holds 14 residues, the cysteine and phenylalanine included. Just the 42-base CDR3 DNA is kept, in frame starting at base 1. The germline V gene yields MDHEN for CDR1 and SYDVKM for CDR2.